The 29 T cell receptor beta chains below come from one sample, sequenced in a study of cytomegalovirus exposure and HLA in healthy donors. Vbeta (60) and Jbeta (13) primers were used in the PCR. TCRdb keeps only in-frame clones here, not all; method: immunoSEQ multiplex PCR. This sample has roughly 100,000 clones, with around 81% found just once. The sequencing sample was made of PBMCs. These receptors were taken from a female donor in good health and CMV-seropositive.

J is TRBJ1-3 and V is TRBV6-6; D not resolved. Germline V gene sequence: CDR1 MNHNY, CDR2 SVGAGI (reference sequence). The CDR3 loop spans 13 amino acids. Trimming stripped 3 bases from V and 2 bases from J, with 5 bases between. The DNA for the CDR3 is TGTGCCAGCAGTTATGGCCCTGGAAACACCATATATTTT. Its protein is CASSYGPGNTIYF.

The CDR3 region is CASTRTGRGALNYGYTF. CDR3 in DNA: TGTGCCAGCACCCGAACAGGCAGGGGCGCCCTCAACTATGGCTACACCTTC. This chain joins TRBV28 and TRBJ1-2; D possibly corresponds to TRBD1 (6 bases). The CDR3 loop spans 17 amino acids. Trimming shortened V by 7 bases and J by 2 bases, and 23 bases separated the two germline ends. Germline V lookup: CDR1 MDHEN, CDR2 SYDVKM.

The chain has TRBV7-9 and TRBJ2-1; unclear D gene. CDR1 SEHNR and CDR2 FQNEAQ come from the germline V gene (reference sequence). V was pared by 3 bases and J by 7 bases, with 10 bases between. The CDR3 has 13 residues. This chain's CDR3 is CASSFITVNEQFF. In nucleotides, the CDR3 is TGTGCCAGCAGCTTCATTACGGTAAATGAGCAGTTCTTC. Looking up the rest from reference TRBV7-9 and TRBJ2-1 gives the full variable domain: DTGVSQNPRHKITKRGQNVTFRCDPISEHNRLYWYRQTLGQGPEFLTYFQNEAQLEKSRLLSDRFSAERPKGSFSTLEIQRTEQGDSAMYLCASSFITVNEQFFGPGTRLTVL.

The rearrangement joins TRBV2 to TRBJ2-3; maybe TRBD2 (6 bases). The CDR3 length is 17 residues. The V end was cut by 7 bases, the J end by 2 bases, with 22 bases between. From germline, CDR1 is SNHLY and CDR2 FYNNEI. For the CDR3, the DNA is TGTGCCAGCATGGGAGCGGTAGCGGAGGGCAACACAGATACGCAGTATTTT. Its translation is CASMGAVAEGNTDTQYF.

This chain connects TRBV9 to TRBJ1-1; 7 nucleotides agree with TRBD1. Trimming at V came to 0 bases and at J to 7 bases, leaving 3 bases not matched to a gene. The CDR3 spans 13 residues. Germline V gene sequence: CDR1 SGDLS, CDR2 YYNGEE. The CDR3 loop reads CASSVATGVEAFF. DNA of the CDR3: TGTGCCAGCAGCGTAGCCACAGGGGTTGAAGCTTTCTTT.

The chain carries TRBV5-1 and TRBJ2-7, with 9 bases matching TRBD2. After removal of 4 bases from V and 1 base from J, the junction contained 6 bases not matched to a gene. This CDR3 has 15 amino acids. Germline V gene data show CDR1 as SGHRS and CDR2 as YFSETQ. The CDR3 DNA reads as TGCGCCAGCAGCCCTACGACTAGCGGTTCCTACGAGCAGTACTTC. It translates to CASSPTTSGSYEQYF.

V gene TRBV7-2 combines with J gene TRBJ1-3; TRBD1 might be the D (5 bases). V was shortened by 5 bases and J by 4 bases, with 12 bases between the two germline ends. The CDR3 has 14 residues. In germline, CDR1 is SGHTA, CDR2 FQGNSA. CDR3 loop: CASSPGTVGNTIYF. In nucleotides, the CDR3 is TGTGCCAGCAGCCCGGGGACTGTCGGAAACACCATATATTTT.

The rearrangement uses TRBV28 and TRBJ1-1, with D perhaps TRBD1 (6 bases). The CDR3 sequence is 13 residues long. The germline V gene has CDR1 MDHEN and CDR2 SYDVKM. Trimming took 9 bases from V and 0 from J, leaving 11 bases between them. The CDR3 nucleotides read TGTGCCAGTCGGGACACCCTGAACACTGAAGCTTTCTTT. Protein product: CASRDTLNTEAFF.

In this sample, this clone turned up a few times. The rearrangement uses TRBV16 and TRBJ2-7; no clear D. The CDR3 consists of 13 residues. Germline V gene sequence: CDR1 KGHSY, CDR2 FQNENV. Trimming took 1 base from V and 1 from J, leaving 5 bases between them. This CDR3 is CASSQLASYEQYF. As DNA, the CDR3 is TGTGCCAGCAGCCAATTAGCTTCCTACGAGCAGTACTTC.

The chain links TRBV27 to TRBJ1-6; the match to TRBD1 covers 8 bases. The CDR3 is 15 residues long. Losses at the gene ends were 8 bases for V and 6 bases for J; bases not matched to a gene: 9. Germline loops: CDR1 MNHEY, CDR2 SMNVEV (reference sequence). The CDR3 DNA is TGTGCCAGCCGGGACAGGACCCTTTTTAATTCACCCCTCCACTTT. This sequence encodes CASRDRTLFNSPLHF.

V is TRBV7-2 and J is TRBJ2-7; TRBD2 agrees at 9 bases. The CDR3 has 16 amino acids. Germline values: CDR1 SGHTA, CDR2 FQGNSA. V trimming: 4 bases; J trimming: 3 bases; junction bases outside the gene matches: 10. CDR3 sequence: CASSSLWAGGLYEQYF. CDR3 DNA sequence: TGTGCCAGCAGCTCGCTTTGGGCGGGAGGGCTCTACGAGCAGTACTTC. Full variable domain (remainder filled in from reference TRBV7-2 and TRBJ2-7): GAGVSQSPSNKVTEKGKDVELRCDPISGHTALYWYRQSLGQGLEFLIYFQGNSAPDKSGLPSDRFSAERTGGSVSTLTIQRTQQEDSAVYLCASSSLWAGGLYEQYFGPGTRLTVT.

The gene calls are TRBV19 and TRBJ1-1, with 7 bases lining up with TRBD1. Unmatched junction bases numbered 6, after V lost 4 bases and J lost 1 base. CDR1 and CDR2 (germline): LNHDA, SQIVND (reference sequence). This CDR3 is 15 amino acids long. The CDR3 region is CASSTRQGPNTEAFF. The CDR3 DNA sequence: TGTGCCAGTAGTACCCGACAGGGACCGAACACTGAAGCTTTCTTT.

This clone was picked up one time. V is TRBV21-1 and J is TRBJ2-7; the D segment call TRBD2 is taken from the table without a DNA check. TRBV21-1 is noted as a pseudogene. CDR3 length: 18 amino acids. This chain's CDR3 is CASSKTSGGPSSSYEQYF. CDR3 DNA: TGTGCCAGCAGCAAGACTAGCGGGGGGCCCTCGAGCTCCTACGAGCAGTACTTC.

This chain links TRBV29-1 with TRBJ2-5, with unresolved D. Trimming left V 1 base short and J 5 bases short, with 11 bases between. The CDR3 totals 13 residues. Germline CDR1 and CDR2: SQVTM and ANQGSEA. The CDR3 DNA follows: TGCAGCGTTGAAGTTAGTCTGGTGGAGACCCAGTACTTC. It is translated as CSVEVSLVETQYF. Supplemented by reference TRBV29-1 and TRBJ2-5, the full variable domain reads SAVISQKPSRDICQRGTSLTIQCQVDSQVTMMFWYRQQPGQSLTLIATANQGSEATYESGFVIDKFPISRPNLTFSTLTVSNMSPEDSSIYLCSVEVSLVETQYFGPGTRLLVL.

The chain carries TRBV18 and TRBJ2-3, with 10 positions matching TRBD2. Losses at the gene ends were 3 bases for V and 5 bases for J; bases not matched to a gene: 14. CDR3 length equals 18 residues. CDR1 KGHSH and CDR2 LQKENI come from the germline V gene. CDR3: CASSPLAGAGSGRDTQYF. CDR3 bases: TGTGCCAGCTCACCTCTAGCGGGGGCTGGGTCGGGCCGAGATACGCAGTATTTT.

This rearrangement joins TRBV6-5 to TRBJ2-7, with D hard to call. The germline V gene encodes CDR1 MNHEY and CDR2 SVGAGI. V was clipped by 1 base and J by 1 base, with 11 bases between them. This CDR3 is 15 amino acids long. CDR3 in amino acids: CASSYYSLSSYEQYF. The CDR3 coding sequence is TGTGCCAGCAGTTACTATTCACTGAGTTCCTACGAGCAGTACTTC.

The chain recombines TRBV29-1 with TRBJ2-2; D is ambiguous. The CDR3 is 14 amino acids. V was clipped by 1 base and J by 9 bases, with 15 bases between them. Germline CDR1 reads SQVTM; CDR2 reads ANQGSEA. CDR3 DNA: TGCAGCGTTGAAGGTGGTCTACTCAACCGGGAGCTGTTTTTT. It translates to CSVEGGLLNRELFF.

The chain combines TRBV7-9 with TRBJ1-1, with 8 nucleotides matching TRBD1. Germline CDR1 reads SEHNR; CDR2 reads FQNEAQ (reference sequence). The CDR3 runs to 15 residues. V was clipped by 3 bases and J by 3 bases; unmatched bases: 6. CDR3 DNA sequence: TGTGCCAGCAGCTTGGACAGGGCCGGGGACACTGAAGCTTTCTTT. It codes for CASSLDRAGDTEAFF.

The chain's CDR3 is CASSLGQEYGYTF. CDR3 DNA: TGTGCCAGCAGCTTAGGACAGGAGTATGGCTACACCTTC. This chain connects TRBV7-9 to TRBJ1-2; possibly TRBD1 for D (6 bases). The germline V and J ends were trimmed by 1 base and 5 bases, with 8 bases remaining between them. Germline V gives CDR1 SEHNR, CDR2 FQNEAQ (reference sequence). This CDR3 contains 13 residues.

The chain carries TRBV4-1 and TRBJ2-5; 8 bases line up with TRBD1. The better agreement between TRBJ2-7 and the DNA end casts doubt on the J call. Germline assignment: CDR1 MGHRA and CDR2 YSYEKL. The CDR3 sequence is 16 residues long. The CDR3 coding sequence is TGCGCCAGCAGCCAACCCGGACAGGGCCGAAAGGACGAGCAGTACTTC. Amino acids: CASSQPGQGRKDEQYF.

The sample holds one count of this clone. This chain joins TRBV2 and TRBJ2-5, with unresolved D. Germline loops: CDR1 SNHLY, CDR2 FYNNEI. The germline V and J ends were trimmed by 0 bases and 5 bases, with 13 bases remaining between them. The CDR3 loop spans 15 amino acids. Here the CDR3 reads CASSEALLGRETQYF. For the CDR3, the DNA is TGTGCCAGCAGTGAAGCGCTTCTAGGAAGGGAGACCCAGTACTTC.

The gene calls are TRBV12-5 and TRBJ1-1, with D tentatively TRBD1 (6 bases). Trimming shortened V by 5 bases and J by 8 bases, and 15 bases separated the two germline ends. Germline CDR1 reads LGHNT; CDR2 reads FRNRAP. CDR3 length: 13 amino acids. In DNA, the CDR3 is TGTGCTAGTGGTCTCGGGGGGGGCCTAGAAGCTTTCTTT. It is translated as CASGLGGGLEAFF.

The J gene is TRBJ1-5, the V gene TRBV5-1; TRBD1 matches 7 bases. Germline V gives CDR1 SGHRS, CDR2 YFSETQ. This CDR3 spans 16 amino acids. Trimming removed 3 bases from V and 0 bases from J; junction bases left unmatched: 6. The CDR3 nucleotides read TGCGCCAGCAGCTGGGACGGGACAGATAGCAATCAGCCCCAGCATTTT. This gives the protein CASSWDGTDSNQPQHF.

The V call is TRBV9, the J call TRBJ2-1, with no clear D. V was pared by 4 bases and J by 6 bases, with 14 bases between. Germline-derived CDR1 and CDR2 are SGDLS and YYNGEE. This CDR3 comprises 14 residues. CDR3 DNA: TGTGCCAGCAGCCCCTCCCTAGTCGGCAATGAGCAGTTCTTC. Translating it yields CASSPSLVGNEQFF. The full variable domain, rest sourced from reference TRBV9 and TRBJ2-1, is DSGVTQTPKHLITATGQRVTLRCSPRSGDLSVYWYQQSLDQGLQFLIQYYNGEERAKGNILERFSAQQFPDLHSELNLSSLELGDSALYFCASSPSLVGNEQFFGPGTRLTVL.

CDR3 sequence: CASSYSARVSTEAFF. For the CDR3, the DNA is TGTGCCAGCAGTTACTCGGCCAGGGTAAGCACTGAAGCTTTCTTT. The chain has TRBV6-5 and TRBJ1-1; a possible D gene is TRBD1 (5 bases). There are 15 residues in the CDR3. Trimming removed 0 bases at V and 4 bases at J, with 12 bases between. Germline CDR1 MNHEY, CDR2 SVGAGI.

This rearrangement joins TRBV2 to TRBJ2-5; TRBD1 might be the D (6 bases). CDR1 is SNHLY, CDR2 FYNNEI, per germline. The CDR3 sequence is 15 residues long. Trimming took off 6 bases at V and 2 bases at J, with 16 bases between the two ends. In DNA form, the CDR3 reads TGTGCCAGCAGAGTAGAGGGACATAAGCAAGAGACCCAGTACTTC. The encoded protein is CASRVEGHKQETQYF. Filled out from reference TRBV2 and TRBJ2-5, the complete variable domain reads EPEVTQTPSHQVTQMGQEVILRCVPISNHLYFYWYRQILGQKVEFLVSFYNNEISEKSEIFDDQFSVERPDGSNFTLKIRSTKLEDSAMYFCASRVEGHKQETQYFGPGTRLLVL.

V gene TRBV29-1 combines with J gene TRBJ2-1; TRBD2 matches at 7 bases. CDR3 size: 15 residues. The germline gives CDR1 SQVTM, CDR2 ANQGSEA. The J segment lost 4 bases and the V segment lost 2 bases, leaving 8 bases of the junction unmatched. The CDR3 loop reads CSVEFGGRSYNEQFF. DNA of the CDR3: TGCAGCGTTGAATTTGGCGGGAGATCTTACAATGAGCAGTTCTTC.

This chain uses TRBV14 with TRBJ2-7; 7 nucleotides match TRBD2. This CDR3 comprises 15 residues. The V and J ends lost 0 bases and 1 base, in that order; junction bases with no gene match: 3. Germline lookup yields CDR1 SGHDN and CDR2 FVKESK. CDR3 in DNA: TGTGCCAGCAGCCAAGAACGCGGGAGTTCCTACGAGCAGTACTTC. Protein: CASSQERGSSYEQYF. The full variable domain, completed using reference TRBV14 and TRBJ2-7, is EAGVTQFPSHSVIEKGQTVTLRCDPISGHDNLYWYRRVMGKEIKFLLHFVKESKQDESGMPNNRFLAERTGGTYSTLKVQPAELEDSGVYFCASSQERGSSYEQYFGPGTRLTVT.

This chain links TRBV6-7 with TRBJ2-2; 14 positions match TRBD2. TRBV6-7 is annotated as an ORF whose role is uncertain. The CDR3 has 18 residues. Trimming at V came to 7 bases and at J to 7 bases, leaving 14 bases not matched to a gene. CDR3 loop: CASTHRRLAGGPGGELFF. DNA of the CDR3: TGTGCCAGCACCCACCGGAGACTAGCGGGGGGGCCGGGCGGGGAGCTGTTTTTT.